The rows below give T cell receptor beta chains drawn from one sample of a study of human T cells and chemical hapten exposure. TCRdb re-called the RACE reads through MiXCR, storing one row per CDR3 protein. The data show under 120,000 distinct CDR3 sequences, with approximately 11% seen just once and roughly 3.5% held by the top ten. The source material was whole blood, sampled in connection with sensitization to the hapten diphenylcyclopropenone (DPC). The receptors originated from a woman aged 40 to 50 with alopecia areata. Some clones in this sample may be carry-over from other donors' samples. Each CDR3 is given with its conserved first and last residue. Fields, in order: CDR3 length, clone size, V gene, J gene, D gene, CDR3 protein, CDR3 DNA. The D gene is left open where the match is weak. Clone size is given for some rows only: seen once, a few or many times, or a class if the clone is expanded.

length: 13; size: -; V: TRBV5-4; J: TRBJ2-5; D: -; CDR3: CASSPPTEETQYF; DNA: TGTGCCAGCAGCCCGCCGACAGAAGAGACCCAGTACTTC
length: 15; size: few; V: TRBV11-2; J: TRBJ2-7; D: TRBD2; CDR3: CASSFRTLAGYEQYF; DNA: TGTGCCAGCAGCTTCCGCACCCTAGCGGGCTACGAGCAGTACTTC
length: 15; size: many; V: TRBV7-2; J: TRBJ1-6; D: -; CDR3: CASSFFSQSNSPLHF; DNA: TGTGCCAGCAGCTTCTTCTCCCAGAGTAATTCACCCCTCCACTTT
length: 15; size: many; V: TRBV28; J: TRBJ2-7; D: -; CDR3: CASSSGGETSYEQYF; DNA: TGTGCCAGCAGTTCCGGAGGGGAAACTTCCTACGAGCAGTACTTC
length: 14; size: -; V: TRBV19; J: TRBJ2-3; D: -; CDR3: CASSMALGLDTQYF; DNA: TGTGCCAGTAGTATGGCGCTTGGATTAGATACGCAGTATTTT
length: 11; size: few; V: TRBV20-1; J: TRBJ2-2; D: -; CDR3: CSASGPGELFF; DNA: TGCAGTGCTAGTGGCCCCGGGGAGCTGTTTTTT
length: 15; size: -; V: TRBV5-5; J: TRBJ1-5; D: -; CDR3: CASSSWGASNQPQHF; DNA: TGTGCCAGCAGCTCGTGGGGCGCTAGCAATCAGCCCCAGCATTTT
length: 13; size: many; V: TRBV12-3/TRBV12-4; J: TRBJ2-2; D: -; CDR3: CASSLLQTGELFF; DNA: TGTGCCAGCAGTTTACTCCAAACCGGGGAGCTGTTTTTT
length: 15; size: few; V: TRBV6-5; J: TRBJ2-7; D: -; CDR3: CASSITHPGAYEQYF; DNA: TGTGCCAGCAGTATTACTCATCCAGGGGCCTACGAGCAGTACTTC
length: 14; size: many; V: TRBV9; J: TRBJ2-7; D: -; CDR3: CASSPGPPSYEQYF; DNA: TGTGCCAGCAGCCCAGGCCCTCCGTCCTACGAGCAGTACTTC
length: 12; size: few; V: TRBV24-1; J: TRBJ2-1; D: -; CDR3: CATGSRVNEQFF; DNA: TGTGCCACTGGAAGCCGAGTGAATGAGCAGTTCTTC
length: 16; size: many; V: TRBV11-2; J: TRBJ2-1; D: TRBD2; CDR3: CASSSVAGGAYNEQFF; DNA: TGTGCCAGCAGCTCAGTAGCGGGAGGTGCCTACAATGAGCAGTTCTTC
length: 13; size: -; V: TRBV20-1; J: TRBJ2-7; D: -; CDR3: CSARAGGSYEQYF; DNA: TGCAGTGCTAGAGCAGGCGGTTCCTACGAGCAGTACTTC
length: 15; size: many; V: TRBV9; J: TRBJ2-7; D: TRBD2; CDR3: CASSEELAAGYEQYF; DNA: TGTGCCAGCAGCGAAGAACTAGCGGCCGGTTACGAGCAGTACTTC
length: 18; size: many; V: TRBV19; J: TRBJ2-7; D: TRBD1; CDR3: CASSMGTGRPRMTYEQYF; DNA: TGTGCCAGTAGTATGGGGACAGGGCGACCCCGGATGACCTACGAGCAGTACTTC
length: 15; size: -; V: TRBV2; J: TRBJ1-5; D: TRBD1; CDR3: CASSGTGVTNQPQHF; DNA: TGTGCCAGCAGTGGGACAGGGGTCACCAATCAGCCCCAGCATTTT
length: 15; size: many; V: TRBV7-3; J: TRBJ2-7; D: -; CDR3: CASSLTREISYEQYF; DNA: TGTGCCAGCAGCTTAACGAGGGAGATTTCTTACGAGCAGTACTTC
length: 14; size: many; V: TRBV20-1; J: TRBJ1-5; D: -; CDR3: CSAAVDSENQPQHF; DNA: TGCAGTGCTGCTGTGGACAGCGAAAATCAGCCCCAGCATTTT
length: 16; size: few; V: TRBV28; J: TRBJ2-1; D: TRBD2; CDR3: CASSLRLAGGLGEQFF; DNA: TGTGCCAGCAGTCTCAGACTAGCGGGAGGGCTGGGTGAGCAGTTCTTC
length: 11; size: -; V: TRBV2; J: TRBJ2-2; D: TRBD2; CDR3: CASTMTGGQCF; DNA: TGTGCCAGCACCATGACGGGAGGGCAGTGTTTT
length: 16; size: -; V: TRBV21-1; J: TRBJ2-1; D: -; CDR3: CASSLFHSGRGNEQFF; DNA: TGTGCCAGCAGCCTGTTTCATAGCGGGAGGGGCAATGAGCAGTTCTTC
length: 15; size: many; V: TRBV4-3; J: TRBJ1-1; D: -; CDR3: CASSQELQGNTEAFF; DNA: TGCGCCAGCAGCCAAGAACTACAGGGGAACACTGAAGCTTTCTTT
length: 12; size: few; V: TRBV11-2; J: TRBJ2-5; D: TRBD2; CDR3: CATGRGLETQYF; DNA: TGTGCCACCGGGAGGGGGTTAGAGACCCAGTACTTC
length: 14; size: few; V: TRBV27; J: TRBJ1-2; D: -; CDR3: CASSSRYSNYGYTF; DNA: TGTGCCAGCAGTTCCCGGTACAGCAACTATGGCTACACCTTC
length: 18; size: few; V: TRBV27; J: TRBJ2-1; D: TRBD2; CDR3: CASGLPLAGFGAYNEQFF; DNA: TGTGCCAGCGGCCTTCCCCTAGCGGGTTTTGGAGCCTACAATGAGCAGTTCTTC
length: 12; size: few; V: TRBV29-1; J: TRBJ2-3; D: -; CDR3: CSSLLSTDTQYF; DNA: TGCAGCTCCCTCCTGAGCACAGATACGCAGTATTTT
length: 18; size: many; V: TRBV24-1; J: TRBJ2-1; D: -; CDR3: CATSDFSGGRHSYNEQFF; DNA: TGTGCCACCAGTGATTTTTCCGGGGGGCGGCACTCCTACAATGAGCAGTTCTTC
length: 14; size: few; V: TRBV10-3; J: TRBJ2-2; D: -; CDR3: CAISSDRNTGELFF; DNA: TGTGCCATCAGCTCGGATAGGAACACCGGGGAGCTGTTTTTT
length: 14; size: few; V: TRBV6-5; J: TRBJ2-5; D: -; CDR3: CASSYLTPGETQYF; DNA: TGTGCCAGCAGTTACTTAACCCCGGGGGAGACCCAGTACTTC
length: 15; size: many; V: TRBV7-2; J: TRBJ2-7; D: TRBD2; CDR3: CASSTGTSGPYEQYF; DNA: TGTGCCAGCAGCACCGGGACTAGCGGCCCATACGAGCAGTACTTC
length: 14; size: -; V: TRBV19; J: TRBJ1-5; D: -; CDR3: CASRWGRSNQPQHF; DNA: TGTGCCAGTAGGTGGGGCAGGAGCAATCAGCCCCAGCATTTT
length: 15; size: -; V: TRBV29-1; J: TRBJ2-1; D: -; CDR3: CSVLPSWRDYNEQFF; DNA: TGCAGCGTTCTCCCGTCCTGGCGGGACTACAATGAGCAGTTCTTC
length: 17; size: -; V: TRBV12-3/TRBV12-4; J: TRBJ2-3; D: -; CDR3: CASSPGGGRGNSDTQYF; DNA: TGTGCCAGCAGTCCAGGAGGGGGGAGGGGAAACTCAGATACGCAGTATTTT
length: 16; size: many; V: TRBV19; J: TRBJ2-1; D: TRBD2; CDR3: CASSIGAGGNYNEQFF; DNA: TGTGCCAGTAGTATAGGAGCGGGAGGGAACTACAATGAGCAGTTCTTC
length: 15; size: many; V: TRBV15; J: TRBJ2-3; D: TRBD1; CDR3: CATSTRQGFADTQYF; DNA: TGTGCCACCAGCACCCGACAGGGGTTCGCAGATACGCAGTATTTT
length: 15; size: -; V: TRBV9; J: TRBJ2-7; D: TRBD1; CDR3: CATSPGGQGTYEQYF; DNA: TGTGCCACCAGCCCAGGGGGACAGGGTACCTACGAGCAGTACTTC
length: 14; size: many; V: TRBV24-1; J: TRBJ2-3; D: -; CDR3: CATSDTYPGDTQYF; DNA: TGTGCCACCAGTGATACCTATCCTGGAGATACGCAGTATTTT
length: 13; size: few; V: TRBV20-1; J: TRBJ2-5; D: -; CDR3: CSVSPDMAETQYF; DNA: TGCAGTGTCTCGCCGGACATGGCGGAGACCCAGTACTTC
length: 11; size: -; V: TRBV7-2; J: TRBJ1-2; D: -; CDR3: CASSLTYGYTF; DNA: TGTGCCAGCAGCTTAACATATGGCTACACCTTC
length: 13; size: many; V: TRBV6-6; J: TRBJ1-4; D: -; CDR3: CASSRQSNEKLFF; DNA: TGTGCCAGCAGTCGACAGTCTAATGAAAAACTGTTTTTT
length: 14; size: -; V: TRBV7-2; J: TRBJ2-1; D: TRBD1; CDR3: CASSLGQGATSGFF; DNA: TGTGCCAGCAGCTTAGGACAGGGGGCGACGAGTGGGTTCTTC
length: 16; size: many; V: TRBV4-3; J: TRBJ2-2; D: -; CDR3: CASSQATERSAGELFF; DNA: TGCGCCAGCAGCCAAGCGACCGAGCGGAGCGCCGGGGAGCTGTTTTTT
length: 13; size: many; V: TRBV3-1; J: TRBJ1-2; D: -; CDR3: CASSQHRVDGYTF; DNA: TGTGCCAGCAGCCAACACAGGGTGGATGGCTACACCTTC
length: 13; size: -; V: TRBV29-1; J: TRBJ2-7; D: TRBD1; CDR3: CSVRTGALYEQYF; DNA: TGCAGCGTTCGGACAGGGGCCCTCTACGAGCAGTACTTC
length: 8; size: many; V: TRBV29-1; J: TRBJ1-2; D: -; CDR3: CSGGGYTF; DNA: TGCAGCGGAGGAGGCTACACCTTC
length: 18; size: -; V: TRBV20-1; J: TRBJ2-3; D: TRBD2; CDR3: CSARDRSGAGVGMDTQYF; DNA: TGCAGTGCTAGAGATCGAAGCGGAGCGGGAGTCGGCATGGATACGCAGTATTTT
length: 14; size: many; V: TRBV7-2; J: TRBJ2-3; D: TRBD2; CDR3: CASSLGLAPDTQYF; DNA: TGTGCCAGCAGCCTGGGACTAGCCCCAGATACGCAGTATTTT
length: 15; size: -; V: TRBV7-8; J: TRBJ1-5; D: -; CDR3: CASSANWMADQPQHF; DNA: TGTGCCAGCAGCGCGAACTGGATGGCCGACCAGCCCCAGCATTTT
length: 15; size: few; V: TRBV20-1; J: TRBJ1-3; D: -; CDR3: CSASTTFSSGNTIYF; DNA: TGCAGTGCTAGCACCACCTTTTCCTCTGGAAACACCATATATTTT
length: 15; size: -; V: TRBV4-1; J: TRBJ2-3; D: -; CDR3: CASSGRDQPTDTQYF; DNA: TGCGCCAGCAGCGGAAGGGACCAACCCACAGATACGCAGTATTTT
length: 14; size: few; V: TRBV29-1; J: TRBJ2-1; D: -; CDR3: CSAGQSLNDNEQFF; DNA: TGCAGCGCCGGACAGTCACTAAACGACAATGAGCAGTTCTTC
length: 14; size: -; V: TRBV20-1; J: TRBJ2-5; D: -; CDR3: CSAGSNRDQETQYF; DNA: TGCAGTGCTGGGAGCAACAGGGACCAAGAGACCCAGTACTTC
length: 12; size: -; V: TRBV4-3; J: TRBJ1-2; D: -; CDR3: CASSQVGYGYTF; DNA: TGCGCCAGCAGCCAAGTGGGGTATGGCTACACCTTC
length: 17; size: few; V: TRBV5-1; J: TRBJ2-7; D: TRBD2; CDR3: CASSTGTSGATGHEQYF; DNA: TGCGCCAGCAGCACCGGGACTAGCGGGGCCACCGGCCACGAGCAGTACTTC
length: 15; size: many; V: TRBV3-1; J: TRBJ2-7; D: -; CDR3: CASSQDSRGIYEQYF; DNA: TGTGCCAGCAGCCAAGATTCCAGGGGAATTTACGAGCAGTACTTC
length: 15; size: -; V: TRBV29-1; J: TRBJ2-1; D: TRBD2; CDR3: CSVELGLAGGGEQFF; DNA: TGCAGCGTTGAACTTGGACTAGCGGGAGGAGGTGAGCAGTTCTTC
length: 14; size: many; V: TRBV12-3/TRBV12-4; J: TRBJ2-2; D: -; CDR3: CASSISPPTGELFF; DNA: TGTGCCAGCAGTATCTCTCCTCCCACCGGGGAGCTGTTTTTT
length: 14; size: few; V: TRBV5-1; J: TRBJ2-1; D: -; CDR3: CASSLFAGSNEQFF; DNA: TGCGCCAGCAGCTTGTTCGCGGGAAGTAATGAGCAGTTCTTC
length: 18; size: few; V: TRBV10-2; J: TRBJ2-5; D: TRBD2; CDR3: CASSESARLAGGQETQYF; DNA: TGCGCCAGCAGTGAGTCGGCTAGGCTCGCGGGGGGCCAAGAGACCCAGTACTTC
length: 15; size: few; V: TRBV13; J: TRBJ1-4; D: -; CDR3: CASSLGGTLNEKLFF; DNA: TGTGCCAGCAGTCTAGGGGGGACCCTAAATGAAAAACTGTTTTTT